The next 2 T cell receptor beta chains were all read from a single sample in a study of blood T cell repertoires in COVID-19. Produced via immunoSEQ multiplex PCR; TCRdb's table is partial and in-frame only. The table includes fewer than 150,000 clones, roughly 85% detected once. Input material: peripheral blood. Every receptor here comes from a man aged 50-59 years with acute or convalescent COVID-19.

V usage is TRBV19 and J usage is TRBJ1-5; D is ambiguous. This CDR3 comprises 14 residues. Trimming shortened V by 4 bases and J by 6 bases, and 13 bases separated the two germline ends. The germline CDR1 and CDR2 sequences are LNHDA and SQIVND (reference sequence). CDR3 in amino acids: CASSTQMPGQPQHF. DNA for the CDR3: TGTGCCAGTAGTACCCAGATGCCGGGTCAGCCCCAGCATTTT.

The chain employs TRBV20-1 and TRBJ2-6; weak D call: TRBD1 (5 bases). CDR1 and CDR2 from the germline V gene are DFQATT and SNEGSKA (reference sequence). V lost 6 bases, J lost 4 bases, and 10 bases lay in between. The CDR3 runs 13 residues. CDR3 amino acids: CSASKGGANVLTF. The CDR3 DNA reads as TGCAGTGCGAGTAAGGGGGGGGCCAACGTCCTGACTTTC.